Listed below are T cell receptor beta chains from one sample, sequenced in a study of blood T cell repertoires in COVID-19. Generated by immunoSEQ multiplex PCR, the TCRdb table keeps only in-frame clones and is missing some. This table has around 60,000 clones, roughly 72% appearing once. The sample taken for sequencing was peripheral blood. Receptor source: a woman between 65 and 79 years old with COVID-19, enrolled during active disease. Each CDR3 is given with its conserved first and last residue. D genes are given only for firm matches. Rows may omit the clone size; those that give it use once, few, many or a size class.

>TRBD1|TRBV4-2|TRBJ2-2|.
TGTGCCAGCAGCCAGTCTATCAGGGGGATTTACACCGGGGAGCTGTTTTTT
CASSQSIRGIYTGELFF
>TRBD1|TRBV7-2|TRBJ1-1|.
TGTGCCAGCAGACCTGGACAGGGGACGACTGAAGCTTTCTTT
CASRPGQGTTEAFF
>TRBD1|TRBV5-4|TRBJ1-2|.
TGTGCCAGCAGGGATACTGACAGGGCCGACTATGGCTACACCTTC
CASRDTDRADYGYTF
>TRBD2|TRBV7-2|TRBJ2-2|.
TGTGCCAGCAGCTTAGCCGCGACTAGCGGTTATGGGAACACCGGGGAGCTGTTTTTT
CASSLAATSGYGNTGELFF
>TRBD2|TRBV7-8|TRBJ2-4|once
TGTGCCAGCAGCTTAGGGAGGGGACTAGCGGGAGGCCCAAGAGACATTCAGTACTTC
CASSLGRGLAGGPRDIQYF
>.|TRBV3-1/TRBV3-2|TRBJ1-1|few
TGTGCCAGCAGCCAAAACAGGGACACTGAAGCTTTCTTT
CASSQNRDTEAFF
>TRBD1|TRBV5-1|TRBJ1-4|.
TGCGCCAGCAGCTTACAGGGGGCGAGTGAAAAACTGTTTTTT
CASSLQGASEKLFF
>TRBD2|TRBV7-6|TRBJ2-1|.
TGTGCCAGCAGCTTATCGGGGGGGGCATTGGGTGAGCAGTTCTTC
CASSLSGGALGEQFF
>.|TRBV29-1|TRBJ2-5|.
TGCAGCGTACTGTCCCTGCGGGAGACCCAGTACTTC
CSVLSLRETQYF
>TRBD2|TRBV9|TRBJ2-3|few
TGTGCCAGCAAGGGGCGGGGGGTCACAGATACGCAGTATTTT
CASKGRGVTDTQYF
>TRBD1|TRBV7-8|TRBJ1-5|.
TGTGCCAGCAGCTTAGGACAGGGACTCAATCAGCCCCAGCATTTT
CASSLGQGLNQPQHF
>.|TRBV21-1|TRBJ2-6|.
TGTGCGACTCAGGGATCTGGGGCCAACGTCCTGACTTTC
CATQGSGANVLTF
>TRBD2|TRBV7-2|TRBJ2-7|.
TGTGCCAGCAGCTTGACTAGCGGGGGGGCCTACGAGCAGTACTTC
CASSLTSGGAYEQYF
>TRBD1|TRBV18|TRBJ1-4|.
TGTGCCAGCTCACAGGGGGCGAATGAAAAACTGTTTTTT
CASSQGANEKLFF
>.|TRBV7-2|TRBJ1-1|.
TGTGCCAGCAGCCCTCCTAACCTCGGCACTGAAGCTTTCTTT
CASSPPNLGTEAFF
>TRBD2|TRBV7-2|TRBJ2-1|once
TGTGCCAGCGGGCGGGGGGCCTCCTACAATGAGCAGTTCTTC
CASGRGASYNEQFF
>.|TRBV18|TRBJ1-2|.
TGTGCCAGCTCACCGGGGGGGAACTATGGCTACACCTTC
CASSPGGNYGYTF
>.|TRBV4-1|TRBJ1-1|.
TGCGCCAGCAGCCAAGATGGAGGGCAGGGACGGAACACTGAAGCTTTCTTT
CASSQDGGQGRNTEAFF
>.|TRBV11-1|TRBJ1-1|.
TGTGCCAGCAGCTTACGAGGGAACACTGAAGCTTTCTTT
CASSLRGNTEAFF